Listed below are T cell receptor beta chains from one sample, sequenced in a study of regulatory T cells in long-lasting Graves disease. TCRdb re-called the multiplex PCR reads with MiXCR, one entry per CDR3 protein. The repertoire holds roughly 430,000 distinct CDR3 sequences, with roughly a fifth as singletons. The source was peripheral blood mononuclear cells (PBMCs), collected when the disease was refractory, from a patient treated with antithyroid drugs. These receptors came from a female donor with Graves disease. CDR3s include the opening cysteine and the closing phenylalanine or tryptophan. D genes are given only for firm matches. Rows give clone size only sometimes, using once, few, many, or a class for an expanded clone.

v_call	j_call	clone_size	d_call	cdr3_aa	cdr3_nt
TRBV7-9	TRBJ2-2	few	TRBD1	CASRSSGGQGKDTGELFF	TGTGCCAGCAGATCTTCGGGCGGACAGGGAAAGGACACCGGGGAGCTGTTTTTT
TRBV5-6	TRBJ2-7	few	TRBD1	CASSSLRDRGGYEQYF	TGTGCCAGCAGCTCTCTCCGGGACAGGGGAGGCTACGAGCAGTACTTC
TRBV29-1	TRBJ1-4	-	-	CSACSGESNEKLFF	TGCAGCGCCTGTTCAGGAGAGAGTAATGAAAAACTGTTTTTT
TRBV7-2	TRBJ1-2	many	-	CASSFDRNYGYTF	TGTGCCAGCAGCTTCGACAGAAACTATGGCTACACCTTC
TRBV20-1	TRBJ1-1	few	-	CRPAGHDSNTEAFF	TGCAGGCCCGCAGGGCACGACTCTAACACTGAAGCTTTCTTT
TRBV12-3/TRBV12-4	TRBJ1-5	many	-	CASSLRGDQPQHF	TGTGCCAGCAGCTTGAGGGGAGACCAGCCCCAGCATTTT
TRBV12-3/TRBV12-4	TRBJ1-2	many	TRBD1	CASSSTGGNYGYTF	TGTGCCAGCAGTTCGACAGGGGGCAACTATGGCTACACCTTC
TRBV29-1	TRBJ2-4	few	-	CSVERGDKNIQYF	TGCAGCGTTGAGAGGGGGGACAAAAACATTCAGTACTTC
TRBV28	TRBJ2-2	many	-	CASSLWGRSNTGELFF	TGTGCCAGCAGTTTATGGGGGAGGTCGAACACCGGGGAGCTGTTTTTT
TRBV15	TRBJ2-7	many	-	CATSTGAGSYEQYF	TGTGCCACCAGCACCGGAGCAGGGTCCTACGAGCAGTACTTC
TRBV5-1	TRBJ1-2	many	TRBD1	CASSPPTGVGYTF	TGCGCCAGCAGCCCACCTACAGGGGTCGGCTACACCTTC
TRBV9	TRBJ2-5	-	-	CASSDSGGGGSETQYF	TGTGCCAGCAGCGATAGTGGGGGAGGAGGATCGGAGACCCAGTACTTC
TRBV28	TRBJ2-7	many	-	CASSTVLYDAYEQYF	TGTGCCAGCAGTACTGTCCTGTACGATGCCTACGAGCAGTACTTC
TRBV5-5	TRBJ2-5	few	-	CASSRDNSALGTQYF	TGTGCCAGCAGCCGAGACAACTCGGCTTTGGGGACCCAGTACTTC
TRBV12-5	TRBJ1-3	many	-	CASGLGGSGNTIYF	TGTGCTAGTGGTTTGGGCGGCTCTGGAAACACCATATATTTT
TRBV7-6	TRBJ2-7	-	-	CASSLGPGQFYEQYF	TGTGCCAGCAGCTTAGGCCCGGGACAATTCTACGAGCAGTACTTC
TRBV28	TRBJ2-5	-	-	CASSIDTAWEETQYF	TGTGCCAGCAGCATCGACACGGCCTGGGAAGAGACCCAGTACTTC
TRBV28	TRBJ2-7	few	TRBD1	CASGGQGTSYEQYF	TGTGCCAGCGGTGGACAGGGGACGTCCTACGAGCAGTACTTC
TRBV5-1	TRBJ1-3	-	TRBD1	CASSLGDNEGTEGNTIYF	TGCGCCAGCAGCTTGGGGGACAACGAGGGGACAGAAGGAAACACCATATATTTT
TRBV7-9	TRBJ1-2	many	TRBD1	CASSSTGVGYTF	TGTGCCAGCAGCTCCACAGGGGTAGGCTACACCTTC
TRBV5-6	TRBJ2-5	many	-	CASTLWILGYETQYF	TGTGCCAGCACCCTGTGGATCCTGGGGTATGAGACCCAGTACTTC
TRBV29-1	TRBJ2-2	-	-	CSVYRVNTGELFF	TGCAGCGTTTACAGGGTAAACACCGGGGAGCTGTTTTTT
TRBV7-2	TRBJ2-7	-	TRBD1	CASSQAGQGIYEQYF	TGTGCCAGCAGCCAGGCGGGACAGGGGATCTACGAGCAGTACTTC
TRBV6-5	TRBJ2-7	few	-	CASSYSRGRNSYEQYF	TGTGCCAGCAGTTACTCTCGAGGCAGAAACTCCTACGAGCAGTACTTC
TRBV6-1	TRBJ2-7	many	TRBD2	CASRAGGYYEQYF	TGTGCCAGCAGAGCGGGAGGGTACTACGAGCAGTACTTC
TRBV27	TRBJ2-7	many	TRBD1	CASSSQGQGLREQYF	TGTGCCAGCAGTTCGCAGGGACAGGGGCTTCGCGAGCAGTACTTC
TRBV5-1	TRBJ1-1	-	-	CASSQDSSMNTEAFF	TGCGCCAGCAGCCAGGACAGTTCCATGAACACTGAAGCTTTCTTT
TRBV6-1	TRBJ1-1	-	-	CASSVAGPNTEAFF	TGTGCCAGCAGTGTGGCAGGACCGAACACTGAAGCTTTCTTT
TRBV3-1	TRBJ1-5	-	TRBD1	CASSHLTGFDQPQHF	TGTGCCAGCAGCCATTTGACAGGGTTCGATCAGCCCCAGCATTTT
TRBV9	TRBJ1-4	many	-	CASSVTGGPNEKLFF	TGTGCCAGCAGCGTAACGGGGGGCCCAAATGAAAAACTGTTTTTT